This TCR beta chain was captured in a study of T cells after yellow fever vaccination. Per the germline V gene, CDR1 is SGHTA and CDR2 is FQGNSA. The CDR3 has 16 residues. V shed 3 bases and J shed 0 bases, with 11 bases lying between them. A universal primer site and UMIs were added as TCR cDNA was made by 5'RACE template switching. One entry per CDR3 protein results from TCRdb running MiXCR on the 5' RACE reads. This sample carries some 390,000 distinct CDR3 sequences, approximately 6% of them seen once, and the ten largest clones take about 15%. Sequencing used PBMCs, obtained 5 days after the yellow fever booster vaccination. This sequence joins TRBV7-2 and TRBJ2-2; TRBD2 is a possible D gene (6 bases). The origin of this receptor is a man aged 25-40 years who received the YFV17D yellow fever vaccine. In DNA, the CDR3 is TGTGCCAGCAGCTTGGCGGGACCCCCGAACACCGGGGAGCTGTTTTTT. Encoded protein: CASSLAGPPNTGELFF.